Listed below are T cell receptor beta chains from one sample, sequenced in a study of blood T cells in healthy people across ages. TCRdb processed the 5' RACE reads anew with MiXCR; each CDR3 protein has one entry. In the table there are approximately 1.5 million distinct CDR3 sequences, roughly two fifths of which are singletons. Material for sequencing was blood. The receptor set was obtained from a woman younger than 35 in good health. CDR3s include the opening cysteine and the closing phenylalanine or tryptophan. The D gene is left open where the match is weak. The listing skips clone size in some rows; elsewhere it reads once, few, many or a size class.

>-|few|TRBJ2-5|TRBV5-5
TGTGCCAGCAGCTTGGGATTTTGGGGAGAAGAGACCCAGTACTTC
CASSLGFWGEETQYF
>TRBD2|few|TRBJ2-7|TRBV20-1
TGCAGTGCTAAAGGACTAGCTGACGAGCAGTACTTC
CSAKGLADEQYF
>-|-|TRBJ2-1|TRBV10-3
TGTGCCATCAGTGAGTCTTCGCACCGCGGGCAGTTCTTC
CAISESSHRGQFF
>-|-|TRBJ2-7|TRBV7-8
TGTGCCAGCAGCGTCAGAGGGCCCAACGGTCGGTACTTC
CASSVRGPNGRYF
>-|-|TRBJ2-1|TRBV25-1
TGTGCCAGCAGTGATCGCGGGGTCCGGGAGAATGAGCAGTTCTTC
CASSDRGVRENEQFF
>-|-|TRBJ2-7|TRBV7-9
TGTGCCAGCAGCTACGGGACCCGCGGGGACGAGCAGTACTTC
CASSYGTRGDEQYF
>TRBD2|few|TRBJ2-1|TRBV24-1
TGTGCCACCAGTGAGACTAGCGGGAACTATGAGCAGTTCTTC
CATSETSGNYEQFF
>-|-|TRBJ1-5|TRBV6-1
TGTGCCAGCAGTGAAGTGGTCGATCAGCCCCAGCATTTT
CASSEVVDQPQHF
>TRBD1|few|TRBJ1-5|TRBV7-2
TGTGCCAGCAGCTTGGGGGACAGTTATAGCAATCAGCCCCAGCATTTT
CASSLGDSYSNQPQHF
>-|-|TRBJ2-1|TRBV20-1
TGCAGTGCCGAGGACGGCTACAATGAGCAGTTCTTC
CSAEDGYNEQFF
>-|few|TRBJ1-1|TRBV20-1
TGCAGTGCTAGAGATTCAGTGGAAACTGAAGCTTTCTTT
CSARDSVETEAFF
>-|-|TRBJ1-2|TRBV6-5
TGTGCCAGCAGCTGGGACCGAGCGGGTGGTGGCTACACCTTC
CASSWDRAGGGYTF
>TRBD1|-|TRBJ2-7|TRBV5-8
TGTGCCAGCAGCTTCAGGGACAGGGCTTCCTACGAGCAGTACTTC
CASSFRDRASYEQYF
>-|few|TRBJ2-3|TRBV7-2
TGTGCCAGCAGCGGGGGGTCCTACCATACGCAGTATTTT
CASSGGSYHTQYF
>-|once|TRBJ2-1|TRBV20-1
TGCAGTGCTAGGGACTCGGTCCTGGTCCGGACGGACGATGAGCAGTTCTTC
CSARDSVLVRTDDEQFF
>-|-|TRBJ1-2|TRBV25-1
TGTGCCAGCAGTGAGCCCGTCCACTATGGCTACACCTTC
CASSEPVHYGYTF